This paragraph reports one T cell receptor (beta chain). Other DNA sequences in the same sample also yield this CDR3. Assay used: immunoSEQ multiplex PCR; TCRdb lists only in-frame clones, some missing. Of a few hundred thousand clones in the sample, approximately 91% were seen once. The data are from a study of blood T cell repertoires in COVID-19. The sequencing sample was made of PBMCs or T cells enriched from blood (not recorded which). This TCR derives from a woman aged 40 to 55 who had been exposed to COVID-19.

The CDR3: CASSLGADTQYF. The CDR3 DNA sequence: TGCGCCAGCAGCTTAGGGGCAGATACGCAGTATTTT. The chain joins TRBV5-1 to TRBJ2-3, with a weak D call TRBD1 (5 bases). The germline gives CDR1 SGHRS, CDR2 YFSETQ. The CDR3 sequence is 12 residues long. Trimming pared 2 bases from V and 4 bases from J, leaving 5 bases between. The full variable domain, in which reference TRBV5-1 and TRBJ2-3 provide the parts outside the CDR3, is KAGVTQTPRYLIKTRGQQVTLSCSPISGHRSVSWYQQTPGQGLQFLFEYFSETQRNKGNFPGRFSGRQFSNSRSEMNVSTLELGDSALYLCASSLGADTQYFGPGTRLTVL.